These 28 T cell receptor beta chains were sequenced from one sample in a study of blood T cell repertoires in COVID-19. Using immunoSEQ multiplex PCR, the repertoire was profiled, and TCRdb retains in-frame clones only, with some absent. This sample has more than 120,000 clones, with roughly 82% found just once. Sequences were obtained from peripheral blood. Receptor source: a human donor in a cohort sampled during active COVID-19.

The chain's CDR3 is CASSGQGDTEAFF. CDR3 coding DNA: TGTGCCAGCTCTGGACAGGGGGACACTGAAGCTTTCTTT. The rearrangement uses TRBV18 and TRBJ1-1; 10 bases align to TRBD1. Germline values: CDR1 KGHSH, CDR2 LQKENI. The ends lost 6 bases at V and 3 bases at J; junction bases unmatched: 1. CDR3 size: 13 residues.

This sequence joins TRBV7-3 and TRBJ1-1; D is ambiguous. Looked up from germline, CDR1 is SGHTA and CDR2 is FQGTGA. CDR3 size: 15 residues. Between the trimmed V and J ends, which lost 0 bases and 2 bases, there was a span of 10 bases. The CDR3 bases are TGTGCCAGCAGCTTAACGTCGTCTAGTAACACTGAAGCTTTCTTT. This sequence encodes CASSLTSSSNTEAFF.

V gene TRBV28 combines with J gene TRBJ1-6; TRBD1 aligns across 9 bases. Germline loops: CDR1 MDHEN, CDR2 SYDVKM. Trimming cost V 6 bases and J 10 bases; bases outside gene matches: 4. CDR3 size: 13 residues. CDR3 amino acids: CASRNRGQSPLHF. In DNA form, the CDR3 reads TGTGCCAGCAGGAACAGGGGGCAATCACCCCTCCACTTT.

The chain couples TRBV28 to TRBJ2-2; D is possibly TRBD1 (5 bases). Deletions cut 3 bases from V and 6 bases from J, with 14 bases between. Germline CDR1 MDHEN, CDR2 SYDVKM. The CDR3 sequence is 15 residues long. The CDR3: CASSFQGLGSGELFF. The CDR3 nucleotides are TGTGCCAGCAGTTTCCAGGGTCTAGGGTCCGGGGAGCTGTTTTTT.

CDR3 in amino acids: CASSLDGVSNEQFF. CDR3 DNA: TGCGCCAGCAGCTTGGATGGAGTAAGCAATGAGCAGTTCTTC. The gene calls are TRBV5-1 and TRBJ2-1, with no clear D. Germline loops: CDR1 SGHRS, CDR2 YFSETQ. V was shortened by 0 bases and J by 6 bases, with 10 bases between the two germline ends. This CDR3 spans 14 amino acids.

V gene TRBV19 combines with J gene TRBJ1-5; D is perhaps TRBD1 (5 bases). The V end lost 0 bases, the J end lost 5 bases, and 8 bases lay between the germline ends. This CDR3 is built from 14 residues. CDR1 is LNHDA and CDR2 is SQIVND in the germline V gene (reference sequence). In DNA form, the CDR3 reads TGTGCCAGTAGTATAGAGCAGGGCGATCAGCCCCAGCATTTT. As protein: CASSIEQGDQPQHF.

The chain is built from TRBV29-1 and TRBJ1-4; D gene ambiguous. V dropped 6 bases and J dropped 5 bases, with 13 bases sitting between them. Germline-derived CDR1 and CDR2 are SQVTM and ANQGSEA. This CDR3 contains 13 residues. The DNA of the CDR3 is TGCAGCGTGGGCGCAACTTCAAATGAAAAACTGTTTTTT. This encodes CSVGATSNEKLFF.

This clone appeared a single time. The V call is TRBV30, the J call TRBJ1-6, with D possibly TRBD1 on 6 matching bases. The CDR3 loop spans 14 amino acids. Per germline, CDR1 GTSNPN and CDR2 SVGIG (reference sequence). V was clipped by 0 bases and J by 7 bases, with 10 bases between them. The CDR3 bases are TGTGCCTGGAGTGTGGGGAGGGGGAATTCACCCCTCCACTTT. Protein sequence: CAWSVGRGNSPLHF.

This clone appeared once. The CDR3 is CASSVGGRMGNTIYF. The CDR3 bases are TGTGCCAGCAGCGTAGGGGGCAGGATGGGAAACACCATATATTTT. The chain couples TRBV9 to TRBJ1-3, with D possibly being TRBD1 (5 bases). Trimming stripped 0 bases from V and 4 bases from J, with 11 bases between. Looked up from germline, CDR1 is SGDLS and CDR2 is YYNGEE. This CDR3 has 15 residues.

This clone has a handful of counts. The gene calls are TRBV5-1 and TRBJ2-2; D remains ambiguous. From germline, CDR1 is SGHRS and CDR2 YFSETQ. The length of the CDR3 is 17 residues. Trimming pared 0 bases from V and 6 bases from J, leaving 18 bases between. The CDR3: CASSLGPFGSNAGELFF. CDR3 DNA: TGCGCCAGCAGCTTGGGGCCCTTTGGCAGTAACGCCGGGGAGCTGTTTTTT.

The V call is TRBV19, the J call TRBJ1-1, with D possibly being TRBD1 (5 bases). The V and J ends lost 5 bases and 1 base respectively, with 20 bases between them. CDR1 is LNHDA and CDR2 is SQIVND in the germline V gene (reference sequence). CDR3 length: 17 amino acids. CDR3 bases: TGTGCCAGTAGTCCCGCCCCGGCGGGGGTCGGGAACACTGAAGCTTTCTTT. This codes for CASSPAPAGVGNTEAFF.

The CDR3 protein is CASSSGVGMETQYF. The CDR3 nucleotides read TGTGCCAGCAGCTCGGGGGTAGGAATGGAGACCCAGTACTTC. The genes are TRBV7-9 and TRBJ2-5, with D perhaps matching TRBD2 (6 bases). The CDR3 contains 14 residues. Trimming removed 4 bases at V and 5 bases at J, with 14 bases between. Germline CDR1 reads SEHNR; CDR2 reads FQNEAQ (reference sequence).

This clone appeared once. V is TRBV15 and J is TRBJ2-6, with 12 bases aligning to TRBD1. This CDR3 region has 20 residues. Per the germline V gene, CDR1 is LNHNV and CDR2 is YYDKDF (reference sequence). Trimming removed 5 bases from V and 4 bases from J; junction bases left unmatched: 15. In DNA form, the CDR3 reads TGTGCCACCAGCCCTCGGCCAGGGGGACAGGGGGCGAGAGGGGCCAACGTCCTGACTTTC. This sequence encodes CATSPRPGGQGARGANVLTF.

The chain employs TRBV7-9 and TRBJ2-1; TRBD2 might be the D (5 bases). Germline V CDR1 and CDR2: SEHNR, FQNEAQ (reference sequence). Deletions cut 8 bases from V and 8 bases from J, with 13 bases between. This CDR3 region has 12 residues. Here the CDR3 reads CASDRELHEQFF. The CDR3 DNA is TGTGCCAGCGATAGGGAGTTACATGAGCAGTTCTTC. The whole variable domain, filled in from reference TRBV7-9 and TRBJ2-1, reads DTGVSQNPRHKITKRGQNVTFRCDPISEHNRLYWYRQTLGQGPEFLTYFQNEAQLEKSRLLSDRFSAERPKGSFSTLEIQRTEQGDSAMYLCASDRELHEQFFGPGTRLTVL.

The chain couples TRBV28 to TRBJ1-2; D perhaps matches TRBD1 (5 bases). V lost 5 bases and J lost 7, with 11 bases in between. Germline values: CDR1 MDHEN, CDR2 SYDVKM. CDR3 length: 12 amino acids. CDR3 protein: CASSNRMGGYTF. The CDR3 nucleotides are TGTGCCAGCAGTAACAGGATGGGTGGCTACACCTTC.

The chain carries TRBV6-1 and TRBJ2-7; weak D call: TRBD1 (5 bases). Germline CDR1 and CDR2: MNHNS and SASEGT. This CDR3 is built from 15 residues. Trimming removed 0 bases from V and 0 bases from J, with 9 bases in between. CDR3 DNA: TGTGCCAGCAGTGAAGCCACAGGTTCCTCCTACGAGCAGTACTTC. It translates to CASSEATGSSYEQYF.

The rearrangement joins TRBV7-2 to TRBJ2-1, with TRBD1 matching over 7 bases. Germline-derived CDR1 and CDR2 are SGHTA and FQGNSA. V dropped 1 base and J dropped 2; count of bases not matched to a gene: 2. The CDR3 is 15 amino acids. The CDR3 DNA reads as TGTGCCAGCAGCTTAGTACAGGGGACCTACAATGAGCAGTTCTTC. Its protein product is CASSLVQGTYNEQFF.

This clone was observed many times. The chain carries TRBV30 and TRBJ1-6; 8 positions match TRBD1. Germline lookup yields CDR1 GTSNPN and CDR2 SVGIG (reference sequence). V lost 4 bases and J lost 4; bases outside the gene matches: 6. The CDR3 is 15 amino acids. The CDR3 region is CAWIGGTGYNSPLHF. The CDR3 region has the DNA TGTGCCTGGATCGGCGGGACAGGTTATAATTCACCCCTCCACTTT.

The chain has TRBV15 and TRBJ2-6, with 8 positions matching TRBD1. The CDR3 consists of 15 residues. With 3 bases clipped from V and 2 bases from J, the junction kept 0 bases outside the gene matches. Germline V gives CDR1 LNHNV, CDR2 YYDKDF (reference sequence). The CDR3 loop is CATSRDRAGANVLTF. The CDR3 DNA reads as TGTGCCACCAGCAGGGACAGGGCTGGGGCCAACGTCCTGACTTTC.

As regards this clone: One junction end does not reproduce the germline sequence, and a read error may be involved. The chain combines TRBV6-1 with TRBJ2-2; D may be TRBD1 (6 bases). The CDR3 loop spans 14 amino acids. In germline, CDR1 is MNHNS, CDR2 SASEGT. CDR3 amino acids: CASSETGEHRGAVF. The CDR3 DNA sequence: TGTGCCAGCAGTGAGACAGGTGAACACCGGGGAGCTGTTTTT.

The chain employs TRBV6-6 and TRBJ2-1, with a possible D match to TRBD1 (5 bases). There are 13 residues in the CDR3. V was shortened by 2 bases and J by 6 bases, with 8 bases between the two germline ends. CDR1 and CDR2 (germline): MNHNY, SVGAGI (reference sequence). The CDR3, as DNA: TGTGCCAGCAGTTACCCCGACAGCAATGAGCAGTTCTTC. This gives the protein CASSYPDSNEQFF.

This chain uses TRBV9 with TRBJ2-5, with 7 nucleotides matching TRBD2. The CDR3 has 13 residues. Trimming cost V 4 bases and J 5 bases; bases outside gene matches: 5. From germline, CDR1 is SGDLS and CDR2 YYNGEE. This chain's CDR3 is CASSPLGGETQYF. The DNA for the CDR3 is TGTGCCAGCAGCCCCTTGGGGGGGGAGACCCAGTACTTC.

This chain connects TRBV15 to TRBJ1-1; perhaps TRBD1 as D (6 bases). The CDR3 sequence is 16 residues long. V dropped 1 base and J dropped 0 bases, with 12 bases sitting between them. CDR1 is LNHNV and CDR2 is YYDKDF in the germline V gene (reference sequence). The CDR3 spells CATSRGRGGLNTEAFF. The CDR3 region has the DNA TGTGCCACCAGCAGAGGGAGGGGGGGGTTGAACACTGAAGCTTTCTTT.

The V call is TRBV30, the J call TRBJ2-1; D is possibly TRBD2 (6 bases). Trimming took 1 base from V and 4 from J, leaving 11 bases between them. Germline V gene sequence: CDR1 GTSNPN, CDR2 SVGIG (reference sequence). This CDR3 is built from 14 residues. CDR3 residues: CAWSGTLAYNEQFF. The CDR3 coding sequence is TGTGCCTGGAGTGGTACGCTAGCGTACAATGAGCAGTTCTTC.

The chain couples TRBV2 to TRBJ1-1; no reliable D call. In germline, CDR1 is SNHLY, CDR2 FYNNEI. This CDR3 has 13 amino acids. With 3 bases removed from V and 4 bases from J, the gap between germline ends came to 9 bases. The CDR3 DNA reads TGTGCCAGCAGTGATAGTTTAGTCACTGAAGCTTTCTTT. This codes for CASSDSLVTEAFF. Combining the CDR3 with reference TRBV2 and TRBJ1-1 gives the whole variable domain EPEVTQTPSHQVTQMGQEVILRCVPISNHLYFYWYRQILGQKVEFLVSFYNNEISEKSEIFDDQFSVERPDGSNFTLKIRSTKLEDSAMYFCASSDSLVTEAFFGQGTRLTVV.

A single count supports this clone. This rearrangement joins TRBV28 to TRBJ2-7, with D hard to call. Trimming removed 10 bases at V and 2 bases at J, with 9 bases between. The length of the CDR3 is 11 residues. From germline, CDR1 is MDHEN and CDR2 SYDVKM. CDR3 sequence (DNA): TGTGCCACCGGGTTTCCCTACGAGCAGTACTTC. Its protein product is CATGFPYEQYF.

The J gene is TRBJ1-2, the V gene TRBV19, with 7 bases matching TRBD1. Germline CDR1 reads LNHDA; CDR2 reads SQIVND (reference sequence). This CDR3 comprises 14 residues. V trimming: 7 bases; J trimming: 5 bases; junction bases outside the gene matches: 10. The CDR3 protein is CASKAQGQLYGYTF. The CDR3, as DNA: TGTGCCAGTAAAGCACAGGGACAGCTTTATGGCTACACCTTC.

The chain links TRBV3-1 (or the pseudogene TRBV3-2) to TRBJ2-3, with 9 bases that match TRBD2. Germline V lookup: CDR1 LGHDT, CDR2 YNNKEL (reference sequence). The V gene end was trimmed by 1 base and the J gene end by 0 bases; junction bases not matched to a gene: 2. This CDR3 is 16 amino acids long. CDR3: CASSQALAGSTDTQYF. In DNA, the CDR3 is TGTGCCAGCAGCCAAGCGCTAGCGGGAAGCACAGATACGCAGTATTTT.